The 16 T cell receptor beta chains in this list originate from one sample, sequenced in a study of Graves' ophthalmopathy and Graves' hyperthyroidism. Using RNA transcripts, the TCR beta CDR3 regions were amplified. Investigators did first-round RT-PCR with HTBI primers, then second-round multiplex PCR. MiXCR, run by TCRdb on the multiplex PCR reads, gives a single entry per CDR3 protein. This table holds about 400,000 distinct CDR3 sequences, 15% found once. The sequencing sample was made of peripheral blood. All receptors come from a woman aged 18-29 years with stable Graves' hyperthyroidism.

Ten or more counts support this clonotype. The chain carries TRBV10-3 and TRBJ2-7; D perhaps matches TRBD1 (5 bases). The CDR3 is 13 residues long. Per germline, CDR1 ENHRY and CDR2 SYGVKD. V lost 11 bases to trimming and J lost 3 bases, with 17 bases between them. The CDR3 is CASMGPPHYEQYF. CDR3 sequence (DNA): TGTGCCTCAATGGGGCCCCCGCACTACGAGCAGTACTTC.

The chain carries TRBV7-2 and TRBJ2-3, with D perhaps TRBD2 (5 bases). The CDR3 is 14 amino acids. In germline, CDR1 is SGHTA, CDR2 FQGNSA. V shed 5 bases and J shed 1 base, with 10 bases lying between them. This CDR3 reads CASSPTRGTDTQYF. The CDR3 region has the DNA TGTGCCAGCAGCCCTACTAGGGGCACAGATACGCAGTATTTT.

The sample holds many counts of this clonotype. The rearrangement joins TRBV12-3 or TRBV12-4 to TRBJ2-2; D is perhaps TRBD1 (5 bases). This CDR3 has 12 residues. V was pared by 4 bases and J by 5 bases, with 5 bases between. Here the CDR3 DNA reads TGTGCCAGCAGTTCAGGGACCGGGGAGCTGTTTTTT. It codes for CASSSGTGELFF.

Here the CDR3 reads CASSLSRSLNTEAFF. CDR3 bases: TGTGCCAGCAGTTTATCCAGGTCCCTAAACACTGAAGCTTTCTTT. V gene TRBV27 combines with J gene TRBJ1-1; D call uncertain. The CDR3 contains 15 residues. The germline gives CDR1 MNHEY, CDR2 SMNVEV (reference sequence). V lost 0 bases to trimming and J lost 2 bases, with 10 bases between them.

The table lists this clonotype with many counts. The V gene is TRBV20-1, the J gene TRBJ2-2; TRBD1 or TRBD2 may be the D gene (5 bases each). Germline CDR1 reads DFQATT; CDR2 reads SNEGSKA (reference sequence). Trimming stripped 6 bases from V and 5 bases from J, with 16 bases between. The CDR3 consists of 14 residues. CDR3 coding DNA: TGCAGTGCGGCCGGGACCTTGGGGACCGGGGAGCTGTTTTTT. Protein product: CSAAGTLGTGELFF.

This clonotype occurred many times. The chain links TRBV7-9 to TRBJ2-1; D is uncertain. CDR3 size: 13 residues. V lost 1 base, J lost 6 bases, and 7 bases lay in between. The germline V gene encodes CDR1 SEHNR and CDR2 FQNEAQ (reference sequence). CDR3 amino acids: CASSLGTPNEQFF. CDR3 nucleotides: TGTGCCAGCAGCTTAGGGACCCCCAATGAGCAGTTCTTC.

In its sample, this clonotype was seen many times. V and J are TRBV6-1 and TRBJ1-5, with D tentatively TRBD1 (6 bases). The V and J ends lost 2 bases and 1 base respectively, with 12 bases between them. Germline lookup yields CDR1 MNHNS and CDR2 SASEGT. This CDR3 comprises 16 residues. The CDR3 nucleotides read TGTGCCAGCAGTGAAATGGGAGGGACAAGCAATCAGCCCCAGCATTTT. This sequence encodes CASSEMGGTSNQPQHF.

This clonotype was picked up many times. V gene TRBV20-1 combines with J gene TRBJ1-2, with 7 bases that match TRBD1. Germline trimming cut 6 bases from V and 5 bases from J; bases unmatched to any gene: 12. Germline values: CDR1 DFQATT, CDR2 SNEGSKA (reference sequence). This CDR3 comprises 14 residues. DNA of the CDR3: TGCAGTGCCCCCCCGAGGGGGCGCCGGTATGGCTACACCTTC. It specifies CSAPPRGRRYGYTF.

The V gene is TRBV7-8, the J gene TRBJ2-5; D may match TRBD1 or TRBD2 (5 bases each). Per germline, CDR1 SGHVS and CDR2 FQNEAQ. This CDR3 comprises 15 residues. The V and J ends lost 3 bases and 1 base respectively, with 12 bases between them. CDR3 sequence reads: CASSFVTGLQETQYF. CDR3 nucleotide sequence: TGTGCCAGCAGCTTTGTAACGGGGCTCCAAGAGACCCAGTACTTC. The complete variable domain, with remaining parts taken from reference TRBV7-8 and TRBJ2-5, reads GAGVSQSPRYKVAKRGQDVALRCDPISGHVSLFWYQQALGQGPEFLTYFQNEAQLDKSGLPSDRFFAERPEGSVSTLKIQRTQQEDSAVYLCASSFVTGLQETQYFGPGTRLLVL.

At least ten counts were recorded for this clonotype. V gene TRBV6-2 or TRBV6-3 combines with J gene TRBJ2-7; a possible D gene is TRBD2 (6 bases). Germline values: CDR1 MNHEY, CDR2 SVGEGT. V lost 5 bases to trimming and J lost 1 base, with 15 bases between them. The CDR3 sequence is 15 residues long. The CDR3 spells CASSPHIGGSYEQYF. In DNA form, the CDR3 reads TGTGCCAGCAGTCCACATATCGGGGGATCCTACGAGCAGTACTTC.

This clonotype showed up many times. The V gene is TRBV28, the J gene TRBJ1-6; 7 bases align to TRBD1. The V gene's germline CDR1 is MDHEN and CDR2 SYDVKM. The J segment lost 3 bases and the V segment lost 5 bases, leaving 7 bases of the junction unmatched. There are 16 residues in the CDR3. The CDR3 here is CASSTPDRHYNSPLHF. DNA for the CDR3: TGTGCCAGCAGTACCCCGGACAGGCACTATAATTCACCCCTCCACTTT.

V is TRBV12-3 or TRBV12-4 and J is TRBJ1-5; 12 positions match TRBD1. The CDR3 length is 16 residues. Trimming at V came to 7 bases and at J to 2 bases, leaving 6 bases not matched to a gene. CDR3 loop: CASMGTGGYGNQPQHF. The CDR3 DNA follows: TGTGCCAGCATGGGGACAGGGGGCTATGGCAATCAGCCCCAGCATTTT.

This clonotype was picked up many times. The DNA of the CDR3 is TGTGCCAGCAAAGCGGCAGGGCCCTATGAAGCTTTCTTT. Protein: CASKAAGPYEAFF. This chain uses TRBV6-5 with TRBJ1-1; D is perhaps TRBD1 (5 bases). The CDR3 totals 13 residues. Trimming removed 7 bases from V and 7 bases from J, with 16 bases in between. CDR1 MNHEY and CDR2 SVGAGI come from the germline V gene.

This clonotype was recorded at least ten times. This chain joins TRBV7-6 and TRBJ2-7; TRBD1 might be the D (5 bases). The CDR3 consists of 15 residues. Trimming removed 4 bases at V and 7 bases at J, with 20 bases between. CDR1 and CDR2 (germline): SGHVS, FNYEAQ. The CDR3 coding sequence is TGTGCCAGCAGCTCAGAGATAACAGGATATGGGGAGCAGTACTTC. Translation gives CASSSEITGYGEQYF. The variable domain in full, completed from reference TRBV7-6 and TRBJ2-7, reads GAGVSQSPRYKVTKRGQDVALRCDPISGHVSLYWYRQALGQGPEFLTYFNYEAQQDKSGLPNDRFSAERPEGSISTLTIQRTEQRDSAMYRCASSSEITGYGEQYFGPGTRLTVT.

This clonotype was detected many times. The rearrangement joins TRBV7-2 to TRBJ1-2; 7 bases match TRBD1. Germline V lookup: CDR1 SGHTA, CDR2 FQGNSA. There are 14 residues in the CDR3. V lost 7 bases to trimming and J lost 5 bases; unmatched junction nucleotides: 10. The CDR3 region is CASNWDSDRYGYTF. The CDR3 bases are TGTGCCAGCAACTGGGACAGCGATCGTTATGGCTACACCTTC.

This clonotype was seen just once. The gene calls are TRBV11-3 and TRBJ2-5, with 8 bases lining up with TRBD2. The V segment lost 2 bases and the J segment 7 bases; nucleotides outside the gene matches: 9. CDR3 length: 15 amino acids. CDR1 SGHNT and CDR2 YENEEA come from the germline V gene. DNA for the CDR3: TGTGCCAGCAGCTTATCGCGGGGGGCCGGAGGGACCCAGTACTTC. Its translation is CASSLSRGAGGTQYF.